These T cell receptor beta chains were read from a single sample in a study of cytotoxic CD8 clonotypes in ibrutinib-treated CLL. Sequencing used immunoSEQ multiplex PCR; TCRdb keeps in-frame clones, though not all of them. The data contain over 120,000 clones, around three quarters of them singletons. Sample: PBMCs, taken after 12 months of ibrutinib treatment. Receptors originate from a human donor with chronic lymphocytic leukemia. Both conserved end residues are part of each CDR3. The order of the fields is J gene, clone size, D gene, V gene, CDR3 protein, CDR3 DNA. D genes are given only for firm matches. Where a row states a size, it is once, few, many or the class of an expanded clone; other rows omit it.

j_gene: TRBJ1-1; abundance: .; d_gene: .; v_gene: TRBV6-6; CDR3aa: CASSFRGSGTEAFF; CDR3nt: TGTGCCAGCAGTTTTCGGGGCTCGGGCACTGAAGCTTTCTTT
j_gene: TRBJ1-2; abundance: .; d_gene: .; v_gene: TRBV6-5; CDR3aa: CASSYDQSPQGGYTF; CDR3nt: TGTGCCAGCAGTTACGACCAATCACCTCAGGGTGGCTACACCTTC
j_gene: TRBJ2-7; abundance: .; d_gene: .; v_gene: TRBV27; CDR3aa: CASSFLGQSYEQYF; CDR3nt: TGTGCCAGCAGTTTTTTGGGTCAATCCTACGAGCAGTACTTC
j_gene: TRBJ2-1; abundance: .; d_gene: TRBD2; v_gene: TRBV18; CDR3aa: CASSPIRLAGADEQFF; CDR3nt: TGTGCCAGCTCACCTATCCGACTAGCGGGAGCTGATGAGCAGTTCTTC
j_gene: TRBJ1-1; abundance: .; d_gene: .; v_gene: TRBV30; CDR3aa: CAWSPPLETFF; CDR3nt: TGTGCCTGGAGTCCACCCCTTGAAACTTTCTTT
j_gene: TRBJ1-2; abundance: .; d_gene: .; v_gene: TRBV11-2; CDR3aa: CASSLGGPTPINYGYTF; CDR3nt: TGTGCCAGCAGCTTAGGGGGCCCAACACCAATTAACTATGGCTACACCTTC
j_gene: TRBJ2-7; abundance: .; d_gene: TRBD2; v_gene: TRBV5-1; CDR3aa: CASSYRDRGLAGVGEQYF; CDR3nt: TGCGCCAGCAGCTACCGGGACAGGGGACTAGCGGGAGTCGGTGAGCAGTACTTC
j_gene: TRBJ1-1; abundance: .; d_gene: .; v_gene: TRBV5-1; CDR3aa: CASSLETGVMNTEAFF; CDR3nt: TGCGCCAGCAGCTTGGAAACGGGAGTAATGAACACTGAAGCTTTCTTT
j_gene: TRBJ1-5; abundance: few; d_gene: .; v_gene: TRBV7-2; CDR3aa: CASSLVGPSTNQPQHF; CDR3nt: TGTGCCAGCAGCTTAGTCGGACCTTCTACCAATCAGCCCCAGCATTTT
j_gene: TRBJ1-1; abundance: .; d_gene: .; v_gene: TRBV27; CDR3aa: CASSLIPRGGTEAFF; CDR3nt: TGTGCCAGCAGTTTAATCCCCCGGGGTGGCACTGAAGCTTTCTTT
j_gene: TRBJ2-1; abundance: .; d_gene: TRBD1; v_gene: TRBV18; CDR3aa: CASSSDRGYNEQFF; CDR3nt: TGTGCCAGCTCATCGGACAGGGGATACAATGAGCAGTTCTTC
j_gene: TRBJ2-7; abundance: .; d_gene: TRBD2; v_gene: TRBV5-8; CDR3aa: CASSWTSGRAYEQYF; CDR3nt: TGTGCCAGCAGCTGGACTAGCGGGAGGGCCTACGAGCAGTACTTC
j_gene: TRBJ2-7; abundance: .; d_gene: TRBD2; v_gene: TRBV5-6; CDR3aa: CASSLAGAIHEQYF; CDR3nt: TGTGCCAGCAGTTTAGCGGGAGCAATCCACGAGCAGTACTTC
j_gene: TRBJ1-1; abundance: .; d_gene: .; v_gene: TRBV9; CDR3aa: CASSVDGRAVTEAFF; CDR3nt: TGTGCCAGCAGCGTAGATGGCAGGGCGGTCACTGAAGCTTTCTTT
j_gene: TRBJ2-2; abundance: .; d_gene: .; v_gene: TRBV12-5; CDR3aa: CASGLVPGELFF; CDR3nt: TGTGCTAGTGGTTTGGTACCCGGGGAGCTGTTTTTT
j_gene: TRBJ2-7; abundance: once; d_gene: .; v_gene: TRBV18; CDR3aa: CASSNSQVSSYEQYF; CDR3nt: TGTGCCAGCTCGAATAGCCAGGTGAGCTCCTACGAGCAGTACTTC
j_gene: TRBJ1-2; abundance: .; d_gene: TRBD1; v_gene: TRBV4-1; CDR3aa: CASSQTGTAGGYTF; CDR3nt: TGCGCCAGCAGCCAGACCGGGACAGCCGGTGGCTACACCTTC
j_gene: TRBJ2-5; abundance: .; d_gene: .; v_gene: TRBV5-6; CDR3aa: CASSLRWRAGVETQYF; CDR3nt: TGTGCCAGCAGCTTGAGATGGCGGGCTGGGGTAGAGACCCAGTACTTC
j_gene: TRBJ2-7; abundance: .; d_gene: .; v_gene: TRBV6-5; CDR3aa: CASRSLGDTPYEQYF; CDR3nt: TGTGCCAGCAGAAGCCTTGGGGACACCCCCTACGAGCAGTACTTC
j_gene: TRBJ2-1; abundance: .; d_gene: TRBD2; v_gene: TRBV30; CDR3aa: CAWSQGRGGNEQFF; CDR3nt: TGTGCCTGGAGCCAGGGGCGGGGGGGTAATGAGCAGTTCTTC
j_gene: TRBJ2-1; abundance: .; d_gene: .; v_gene: TRBV15; CDR3aa: CATSRVSFHEQFF; CDR3nt: TGTGCCACCAGCAGAGTTAGTTTTCATGAGCAGTTCTTC
j_gene: TRBJ2-5; abundance: .; d_gene: .; v_gene: TRBV11-1; CDR3aa: CASSLTDGETQYF; CDR3nt: TGTGCCAGCAGCCTAACAGACGGAGAGACCCAGTACTTC
j_gene: TRBJ1-1; abundance: .; d_gene: .; v_gene: TRBV6-6; CDR3aa: CASRGHTEAFF; CDR3nt: TGTGCCAGCAGGGGGCACACTGAAGCTTTCTTT
j_gene: TRBJ1-2; abundance: .; d_gene: TRBD1; v_gene: TRBV5-1; CDR3aa: CASSGQGDYGYTF; CDR3nt: TGCGCCAGCAGTGGGCAGGGGGACTATGGCTACACCTTC
j_gene: TRBJ2-3; abundance: .; d_gene: TRBD2; v_gene: TRBV10-3; CDR3aa: CAIKGLAGGDTQYF; CDR3nt: TGTGCCATAAAGGGACTAGCGGGAGGAGATACGCAGTATTTT
j_gene: TRBJ2-5; abundance: .; d_gene: TRBD2; v_gene: TRBV5-4; CDR3aa: CASRYPDGGGETQYF; CDR3nt: TGTGCCAGCAGATATCCTGACGGGGGGGGAGAGACCCAGTACTTC
j_gene: TRBJ1-2; abundance: .; d_gene: TRBD1; v_gene: TRBV12-5; CDR3aa: CASGSRGGMSYGYTF; CDR3nt: TGTGCTAGTGGTTCCAGGGGGGGGATGTCCTATGGCTACACCTTC
j_gene: TRBJ2-7; abundance: once; d_gene: .; v_gene: TRBV6-6; CDR3aa: CASRSTPSAYEQYF; CDR3nt: TGTGCCAGCAGATCGACTCCCAGCGCGTACGAGCAGTACTTC
j_gene: TRBJ2-7; abundance: .; d_gene: .; v_gene: TRBV27; CDR3aa: CASNKTFGQYF; CDR3nt: TGTGCCAGCAATAAGACATTCGGGCAGTACTTC
j_gene: TRBJ2-1; abundance: .; d_gene: .; v_gene: TRBV18; CDR3aa: CASSPGGDEQFF; CDR3nt: TGTGCCAGCTCACCAGGAGGGGATGAGCAGTTCTTC
j_gene: TRBJ1-5; abundance: few; d_gene: TRBD1; v_gene: TRBV27; CDR3aa: CASRGQVSNQPQHF; CDR3nt: TGTGCCAGCAGGGGACAGGTTAGCAATCAGCCCCAGCATTTT
j_gene: TRBJ2-3; abundance: .; d_gene: .; v_gene: TRBV2; CDR3aa: CASRDSGTDTQYF; CDR3nt: TGTGCCAGCAGGGATAGCGGCACAGATACGCAGTATTTT
j_gene: TRBJ2-3; abundance: .; d_gene: .; v_gene: TRBV27; CDR3aa: CASSYQAHTDTQYF; CDR3nt: TGTGCCAGCAGTTATCAGGCACACACAGATACGCAGTATTTT
j_gene: TRBJ1-4; abundance: .; d_gene: .; v_gene: TRBV28; CDR3aa: CASSLGGEKLFF; CDR3nt: TGTGCCAGCAGTCTGGGCGGGGAAAAACTGTTTTTT
j_gene: TRBJ2-7; abundance: .; d_gene: TRBD1; v_gene: TRBV11-2; CDR3aa: CASSLGGGRGTYEQYF; CDR3nt: TGTGCCAGCAGCTTAGGAGGGGGCCGAGGGACCTACGAGCAGTACTTC
j_gene: TRBJ2-1; abundance: .; d_gene: .; v_gene: TRBV5-1; CDR3aa: CASSLGQIGTNEQFF; CDR3nt: TGCGCCAGCAGCTTGGGCCAAATCGGTACGAATGAGCAGTTCTTC
j_gene: TRBJ2-5; abundance: .; d_gene: .; v_gene: TRBV29-1; CDR3aa: CSVGTEQETQYF; CDR3nt: TGCAGCGTTGGGACGGAACAAGAGACCCAGTACTTC
j_gene: TRBJ1-5; abundance: .; d_gene: TRBD1; v_gene: TRBV6-1; CDR3aa: CASRPDRVHQPQHF; CDR3nt: TGTGCCAGCAGACCGGACAGGGTGCATCAGCCCCAGCATTTT
j_gene: TRBJ1-1; abundance: .; d_gene: .; v_gene: TRBV28; CDR3aa: CASSSVRGLNTEAFF; CDR3nt: TGTGCCAGCAGTTCCGTGAGAGGACTGAACACTGAAGCTTTCTTT
j_gene: TRBJ1-1; abundance: .; d_gene: .; v_gene: TRBV19; CDR3aa: CASSIRDNGEAFF; CDR3nt: TGTGCCAGTAGTATTAGAGACAACGGAGAAGCTTTCTTT
j_gene: TRBJ2-1; abundance: .; d_gene: TRBD1; v_gene: TRBV18; CDR3aa: CASSPNTGGDEQFF; CDR3nt: TGTGCCAGCTCACCGAACACAGGGGGCGATGAGCAGTTCTTC
j_gene: TRBJ2-4; abundance: few; d_gene: TRBD1; v_gene: TRBV6-6; CDR3aa: CASSYGTGEVKNIQYF; CDR3nt: TGTGCCAGCAGTTACGGGACAGGGGAGGTCAAAAACATTCAGTACTTC
j_gene: TRBJ1-3; abundance: .; d_gene: .; v_gene: TRBV7-9; CDR3aa: CASSSGRDSGNTIYF; CDR3nt: TGTGCCAGCAGCTCAGGACGGGACTCTGGAAACACCATATATTTT
j_gene: TRBJ2-3; abundance: .; d_gene: .; v_gene: TRBV4-1; CDR3aa: CASRMIGSTDTQYF; CDR3nt: TGCGCCAGCCGAATGATCGGCAGCACAGATACGCAGTATTTT
j_gene: TRBJ1-1; abundance: .; d_gene: .; v_gene: TRBV9; CDR3aa: CASSPRTKSPEAFF; CDR3nt: TGTGCCAGCAGCCCCCGAACCAAATCCCCTGAAGCTTTCTTT
j_gene: TRBJ2-5; abundance: .; d_gene: .; v_gene: TRBV11-2; CDR3aa: CASSLGASQETQYF; CDR3nt: TGTGCCAGCAGCTTAGGTGCCAGCCAAGAGACCCAGTACTTC
j_gene: TRBJ2-7; abundance: few; d_gene: .; v_gene: TRBV7-9; CDR3aa: CASSFQGLAQYF; CDR3nt: TGTGCCAGCAGCTTTCAGGGGCTCGCGCAGTACTTC
j_gene: TRBJ2-7; abundance: .; d_gene: TRBD1; v_gene: TRBV9; CDR3aa: CASSPGQGDYEQYF; CDR3nt: TGTGCCAGCAGCCCAGGACAGGGTGACTACGAGCAGTACTTC
j_gene: TRBJ1-5; abundance: few; d_gene: .; v_gene: TRBV19; CDR3aa: CASSIWVGQPQHF; CDR3nt: TGTGCCAGTAGTATATGGGTGGGCCAGCCCCAGCATTTT
j_gene: TRBJ2-1; abundance: .; d_gene: .; v_gene: TRBV27; CDR3aa: CASSLRWQGTYNEQFF; CDR3nt: TGTGCCAGCAGTTTACGGTGGCAGGGTACGTACAATGAGCAGTTCTTC
j_gene: TRBJ1-2; abundance: .; d_gene: TRBD1; v_gene: TRBV9; CDR3aa: CASSARTGAGHTF; CDR3nt: TGTGCCAGCAGCGCCCGGACAGGGGCTGGGCACACCTTC
j_gene: TRBJ1-1; abundance: .; d_gene: .; v_gene: TRBV27; CDR3aa: CASSNYQGLVEAFF; CDR3nt: TGTGCCAGCAGTAATTATCAGGGTTTGGTTGAAGCTTTCTTT
j_gene: TRBJ2-3; abundance: .; d_gene: .; v_gene: TRBV7-9; CDR3aa: CASSLSGAGADTQYF; CDR3nt: TGTGCCAGCAGCTTATCGGGAGCTGGCGCAGATACGCAGTATTTT
j_gene: TRBJ2-7; abundance: .; d_gene: .; v_gene: TRBV19; CDR3aa: CASSPRASSYEQYF; CDR3nt: TGTGCCAGTAGCCCTAGAGCCAGCTCCTACGAGCAGTACTTC
j_gene: TRBJ2-5; abundance: .; d_gene: .; v_gene: TRBV29-1; CDR3aa: CSVTGGQETQYF; CDR3nt: TGCAGCGTTACCGGGGGTCAGGAGACCCAGTACTTC